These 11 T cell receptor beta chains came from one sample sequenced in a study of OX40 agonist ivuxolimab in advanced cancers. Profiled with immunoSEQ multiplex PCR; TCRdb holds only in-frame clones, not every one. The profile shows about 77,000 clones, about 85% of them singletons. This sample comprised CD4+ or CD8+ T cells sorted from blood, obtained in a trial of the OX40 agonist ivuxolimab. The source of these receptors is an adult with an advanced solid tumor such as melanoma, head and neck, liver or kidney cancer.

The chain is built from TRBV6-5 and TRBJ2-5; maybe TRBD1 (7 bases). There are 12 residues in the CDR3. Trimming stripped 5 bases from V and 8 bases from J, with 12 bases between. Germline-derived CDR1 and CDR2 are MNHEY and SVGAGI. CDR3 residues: CASSQGGRTQYF. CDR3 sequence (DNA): TGTGCCAGCAGTCAGGGGGGTAGAACCCAGTACTTC.

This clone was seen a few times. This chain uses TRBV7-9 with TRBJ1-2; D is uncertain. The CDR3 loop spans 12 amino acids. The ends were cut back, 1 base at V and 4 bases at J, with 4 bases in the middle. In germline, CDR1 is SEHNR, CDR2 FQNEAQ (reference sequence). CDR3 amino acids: CASSLDLYGYTF. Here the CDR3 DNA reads TGTGCCAGCAGCTTAGACCTCTATGGCTACACCTTC.

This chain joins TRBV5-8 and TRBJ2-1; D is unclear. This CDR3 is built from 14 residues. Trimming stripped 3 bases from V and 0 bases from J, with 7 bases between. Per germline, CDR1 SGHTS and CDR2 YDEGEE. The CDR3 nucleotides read TGTGCCAGCAGCTCGGTAAGCTCCTACAATGAGCAGTTCTTC. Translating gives CASSSVSSYNEQFF.

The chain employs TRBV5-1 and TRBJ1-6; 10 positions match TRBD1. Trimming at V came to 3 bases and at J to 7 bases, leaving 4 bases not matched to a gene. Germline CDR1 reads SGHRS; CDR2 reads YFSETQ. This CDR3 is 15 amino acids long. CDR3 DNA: TGCGCCAGCAGCTCCCGGGACAGGGGAAATTCACCCCTCCACTTT. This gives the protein CASSSRDRGNSPLHF.

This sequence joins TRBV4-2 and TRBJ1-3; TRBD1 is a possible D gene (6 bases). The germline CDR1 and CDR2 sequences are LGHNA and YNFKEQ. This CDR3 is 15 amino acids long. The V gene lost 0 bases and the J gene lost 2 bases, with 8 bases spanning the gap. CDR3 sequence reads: CASSQEGGAGNTIYF. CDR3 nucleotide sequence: TGTGCCAGCAGCCAAGAAGGGGGAGCTGGAAACACCATATATTTT.

CDR3 sequence reads: CASSLAHETQYF. CDR3 in DNA: TGTGCCAGCAGCTTAGCCCACGAGACCCAGTACTTC. The chain combines TRBV11-2 with TRBJ2-5; D ambiguous. With 1 base removed from V and 5 bases from J, the gap between germline ends came to 5 bases. Germline V gives CDR1 SGHAT, CDR2 FQNNGV. This CDR3 region has 12 residues.

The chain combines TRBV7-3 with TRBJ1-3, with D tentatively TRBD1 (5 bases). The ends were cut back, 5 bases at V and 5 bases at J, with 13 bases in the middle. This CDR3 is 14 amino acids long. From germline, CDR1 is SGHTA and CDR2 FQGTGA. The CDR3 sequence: CASSPRARRNTIYF. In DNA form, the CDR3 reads TGTGCCAGCAGCCCCAGGGCCCGTAGAAACACCATATATTTT.

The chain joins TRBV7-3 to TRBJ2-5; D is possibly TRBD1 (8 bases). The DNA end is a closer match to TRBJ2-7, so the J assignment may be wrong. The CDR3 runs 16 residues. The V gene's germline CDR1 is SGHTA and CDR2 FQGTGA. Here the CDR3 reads CASSSNDRGGFSEQYF. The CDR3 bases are TGTGCCAGCAGCTCCAATGACAGGGGAGGGTTCTCCGAGCAGTACTTC.

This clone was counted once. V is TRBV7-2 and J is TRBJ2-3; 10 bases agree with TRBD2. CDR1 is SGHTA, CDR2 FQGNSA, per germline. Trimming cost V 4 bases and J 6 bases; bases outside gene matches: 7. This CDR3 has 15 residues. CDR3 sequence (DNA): TGTGCCAGCAGCTCCGAGCGGGGGGGAAGGGATACGCAGTATTTT. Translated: CASSSERGGRDTQYF.

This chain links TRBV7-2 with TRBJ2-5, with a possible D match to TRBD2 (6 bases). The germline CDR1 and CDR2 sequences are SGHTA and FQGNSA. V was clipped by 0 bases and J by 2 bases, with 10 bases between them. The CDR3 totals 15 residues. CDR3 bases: TGTGCCAGCAGCTTAGCCGGGACTTTTCAAGAGACCCAGTACTTC. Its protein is CASSLAGTFQETQYF.

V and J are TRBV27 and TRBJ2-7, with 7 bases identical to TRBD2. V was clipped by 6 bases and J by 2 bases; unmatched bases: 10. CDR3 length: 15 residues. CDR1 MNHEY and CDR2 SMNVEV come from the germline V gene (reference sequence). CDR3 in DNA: TGTGCCAGCAGCCTCCGGGGAGGGACCACCTACGAGCAGTACTTC. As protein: CASSLRGGTTYEQYF.